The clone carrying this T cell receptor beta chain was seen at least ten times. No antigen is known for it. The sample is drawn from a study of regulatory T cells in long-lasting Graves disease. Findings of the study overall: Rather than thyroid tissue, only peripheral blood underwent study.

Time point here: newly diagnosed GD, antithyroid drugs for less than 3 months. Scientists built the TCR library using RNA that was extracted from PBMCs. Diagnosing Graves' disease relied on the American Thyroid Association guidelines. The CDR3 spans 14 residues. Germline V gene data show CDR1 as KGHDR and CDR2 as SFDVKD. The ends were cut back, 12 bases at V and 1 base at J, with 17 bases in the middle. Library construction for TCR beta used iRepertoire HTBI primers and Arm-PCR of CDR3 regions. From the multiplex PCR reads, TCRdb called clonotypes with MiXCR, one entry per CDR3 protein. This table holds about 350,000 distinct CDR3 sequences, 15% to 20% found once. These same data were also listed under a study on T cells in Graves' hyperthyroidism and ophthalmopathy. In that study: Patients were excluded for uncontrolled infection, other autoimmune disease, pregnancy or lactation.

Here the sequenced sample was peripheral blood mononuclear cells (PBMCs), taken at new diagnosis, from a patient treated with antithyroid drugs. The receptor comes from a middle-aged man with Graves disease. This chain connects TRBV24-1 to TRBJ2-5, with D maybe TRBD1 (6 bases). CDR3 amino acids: CAAGDRDTQETQYF. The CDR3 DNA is TGTGCCGCAGGGGACCGGGACACCCAAGAGACCCAGTACTTC.